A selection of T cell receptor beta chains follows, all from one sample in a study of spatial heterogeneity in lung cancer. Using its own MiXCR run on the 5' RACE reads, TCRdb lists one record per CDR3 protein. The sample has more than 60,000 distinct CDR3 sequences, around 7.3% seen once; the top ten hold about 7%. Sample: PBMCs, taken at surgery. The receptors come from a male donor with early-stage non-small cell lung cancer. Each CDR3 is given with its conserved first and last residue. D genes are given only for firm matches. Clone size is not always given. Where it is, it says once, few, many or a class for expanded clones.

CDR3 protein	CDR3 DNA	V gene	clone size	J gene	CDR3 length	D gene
CSVEPPDRAVATQYF	TGCAGCGTTGAGCCTCCGGACAGGGCGGTTGCTACGCAGTATTTT	TRBV29-1	many	TRBJ2-3	15	TRBD1
CSLTVNQETQYF	TGCAGCCTGACAGTCAACCAAGAGACCCAGTACTTC	TRBV29-1	many	TRBJ2-5	12	-
CASSWGDGEQYF	TGTGCCAGCAGTTGGGGAGATGGCGAGCAGTACTTC	TRBV6-6	-	TRBJ2-7	12	-
CASRYDVLDPEAFF	TGTGCCAGTAGATACGACGTCTTAGACCCCGAAGCTTTCTTT	TRBV19	many	TRBJ1-1	14	-
CATSDPPLDTQYF	TGTGCCACCAGTGACCCGCCCCTGGATACGCAGTATTTT	TRBV24-1	many	TRBJ2-3	13	-
CASSHPDPRAYNEQFF	TGCGCCAGCAGCCACCCGGACCCCCGCGCCTACAATGAGCAGTTCTTC	TRBV4-1	many	TRBJ2-1	16	-
CASSLTGTSGSLSQETQYF	TGTGCCAGTAGTCTAACCGGGACTAGCGGTTCCCTTTCCCAAGAGACCCAGTACTTC	TRBV19	-	TRBJ2-5	19	TRBD2
CSVAWGGTYEQYF	TGCAGCGTCGCCTGGGGGGGAACCTACGAGCAGTACTTC	TRBV29-1	few	TRBJ2-7	13	TRBD2
CASSEGLPANTGELFF	TGTGCCAGCAGTGAGGGGCTCCCCGCGAACACCGGGGAGCTGTTTTTT	TRBV2	many	TRBJ2-2	16	-
CSVASGLSTDTQYF	TGCAGCGTTGCAAGCGGTCTCAGCACAGATACGCAGTATTTT	TRBV29-1	many	TRBJ2-3	14	-
CASKPGLGSYNEQFF	TGCGCCAGCAAACCGGGACTAGGGTCCTACAATGAGCAGTTCTTC	TRBV5-1	few	TRBJ2-1	15	TRBD2
CASSIAGGEGDTQYF	TGTGCCAGTAGTATCGCCGGGGGCGAGGGGGATACGCAGTATTTT	TRBV19	many	TRBJ2-3	15	-
CSAPIPAEPYEQYF	TGCAGTGCGCCCATCCCGGCGGAACCATACGAGCAGTACTTC	TRBV20-1	-	TRBJ2-7	14	-
CASSGQGQGNEKLFF	TGCGCCAGCAGCGGGCAAGGCCAGGGGAATGAAAAACTGTTTTTT	TRBV5-1	few	TRBJ1-4	15	-
CASSRTGGQDEQYF	TGTGCCAGCAGTCGGACAGGGGGCCAGGACGAGCAGTACTTC	TRBV25-1	once	TRBJ2-7	14	TRBD1
CSARDRGGLVTYEQYF	TGCAGTGCTAGAGATAGGGGGGGATTAGTAACCTACGAGCAGTACTTC	TRBV20-1	many	TRBJ2-7	16	-
CASSRAGALSGNTIYF	TGTGCCAGCAGTCGAGCGGGGGCTCTATCCGGAAACACCATATATTTT	TRBV27	many	TRBJ1-3	16	-
CASKVAGASTDTQYF	TGTGCCAGCAAGGTAGCGGGGGCTAGCACAGATACGCAGTATTTT	TRBV7-2	-	TRBJ2-3	15	TRBD2
CASSLAPGLAGYGSNGETQYF	TGCGCCAGCAGCTTGGCCCCGGGACTAGCGGGATATGGGAGTAACGGGGAGACCCAGTACTTC	TRBV5-1	-	TRBJ2-5	21	TRBD2
CASSLGGVSYEQYF	TGTGCCAGCTCGTTGGGGGGGGTCTCCTACGAGCAGTACTTC	TRBV12-3/TRBV12-4	-	TRBJ2-7	14	TRBD2
CASSLMGLQPQHF	TGTGCCAGCAGCTTAATGGGTCTTCAGCCCCAGCATTTT	TRBV7-2	few	TRBJ1-5	13	-
CASSPYGGTEYTEAFF	TGCGCCAGCAGCCCCTACGGAGGGACAGAATACACTGAAGCTTTCTTT	TRBV4-3	-	TRBJ1-1	16	TRBD1
CASSLVTGNTEAFF	TGTGCCAGCAGCTTGGTTACAGGGAACACTGAAGCTTTCTTT	TRBV7-2	many	TRBJ1-1	14	-
CASSYYRGRTSYEQYF	TGTGCCAGCAGCTACTACAGGGGGCGGACGTCCTACGAGCAGTACTTC	TRBV5-4	-	TRBJ2-7	16	TRBD1
CASGPRPDLEAFF	TGTGCTAGTGGTCCCCGACCCGATCTTGAAGCTTTCTTT	TRBV12-5	-	TRBJ1-1	13	-
CASSWGGHPFF	TGTGCCAGCAGTTGGGGGGGACACCCGTTTTTT	TRBV12-3/TRBV12-4	few	TRBJ1-4	11	-
CASSIARPRTANNQPQHF	TGTGCCAGTAGTATAGCCCGACCCCGGACAGCCAACAATCAGCCCCAGCATTTT	TRBV19	-	TRBJ1-5	18	-
CASSSLDRYEQFF	TGTGCCAGCAGCTCCCTCGATAGGTATGAGCAGTTCTTC	TRBV11-3	few	TRBJ2-1	13	-
CSAWRGGDYGYTF	TGCAGCGCATGGCGGGGCGGCGACTATGGCTACACCTTC	TRBV29-1	many	TRBJ1-2	13	-
CASSLAGTSDYEQYF	TGTGCCAGCAGCTTAGCCGGGACGTCTGACTACGAGCAGTACTTC	TRBV7-3	few	TRBJ2-7	15	-
CSAAGPNYGYTF	TGCAGTGCGGCCGGGCCAAACTATGGCTACACCTTC	TRBV20-1	many	TRBJ1-2	12	-
CASSSGTGNYGYTF	TGTGCCAGCAGCTCGGGGACAGGAAACTATGGCTACACCTTC	TRBV6-6	-	TRBJ1-2	14	TRBD1
CSAKDRWSYGYTF	TGCAGTGCTAAGGACAGATGGAGCTATGGCTACACCTTC	TRBV20-1	few	TRBJ1-2	13	-
CASSLDRGNYGYTF	TGCGCCAGCAGCCTTGACAGGGGTAACTATGGCTACACCTTC	TRBV5-1	-	TRBJ1-2	14	TRBD1
CSARRPSGYNEQFF	TGCAGTGCTAGACGGCCTAGCGGTTACAATGAGCAGTTCTTC	TRBV20-1	many	TRBJ2-1	14	TRBD2
CSVSPGQVVHGYTF	TGCAGCGTGTCACCGGGACAGGTCGTCCATGGCTACACCTTC	TRBV29-1	many	TRBJ1-2	14	TRBD1
CASSEWDSSIYEQYF	TGCGCCAGCAGCGAATGGGACAGTTCGATCTACGAGCAGTACTTC	TRBV5-1	many	TRBJ2-7	15	TRBD1
CASREDSNTGELFF	TGCGCCAGCAGGGAAGATTCGAACACCGGGGAGCTGTTTTTT	TRBV5-1	few	TRBJ2-2	14	-
CATSRDSYYEQYF	TGTGCCACCAGCAGAGATTCCTACTACGAGCAGTACTTC	TRBV15	few	TRBJ2-7	13	-
CSARDRGGNYGYTF	TGCAGTGCTAGAGATCGGGGAGGGAACTATGGCTACACCTTC	TRBV20-1	many	TRBJ1-2	14	-
CSARGSTSGSHEQFF	TGCAGTGCTAGGGGGAGTACTAGCGGGAGCCATGAGCAGTTCTTC	TRBV20-1	-	TRBJ2-1	15	TRBD2
CSVAQGVGTEAFF	TGCAGCGTGGCCCAGGGAGTGGGCACTGAAGCTTTCTTT	TRBV29-1	many	TRBJ1-1	13	-
CASSPATPGVRTSGYTF	TGTGCCAGCAGCCCGGCGACCCCAGGGGTGAGGACGAGTGGCTACACCTTC	TRBV3-1	many	TRBJ1-2	17	-
CASWEARGYEQYF	TGCGCCAGCTGGGAAGCAAGGGGCTACGAGCAGTACTTC	TRBV5-1	-	TRBJ2-7	13	-
CASSRLSDSYTDTQYF	TGTGCCAGCAGCCGCCTCTCGGACTCCTACACAGATACGCAGTATTTT	TRBV27	many	TRBJ2-3	16	-
CASSYGQGIRDTQYF	TGTGCCAGCAGTTATGGACAGGGGATTCGAGATACGCAGTATTTT	TRBV12-3/TRBV12-4	few	TRBJ2-3	15	TRBD1
CASSLLGTSGINEQFF	TGTGCCAGCAGCCTACTAGGGACTAGCGGGATCAATGAGCAGTTCTTC	TRBV27	few	TRBJ2-1	16	TRBD2
CASRGESSKKDTQYF	TGTGCCAGCAGGGGGGAGAGCAGTAAGAAAGATACGCAGTATTTT	TRBV3-1	-	TRBJ2-3	15	-
CASTRTGQLNYGYTF	TGTGCCAGTACCCGGACGGGACAGCTAAACTATGGCTACACCTTC	TRBV19	-	TRBJ1-2	15	TRBD1
CASSPSGGAYEQYF	TGTGCCAGCTCACCTAGCGGAGGGGCCTACGAGCAGTACTTC	TRBV18	-	TRBJ2-7	14	-
CVSNQTRTGADTQYF	TGTGTCAGCAACCAAACTAGGACGGGGGCAGATACGCAGTATTTT	TRBV11-2	-	TRBJ2-3	15	-
CASSLDTYYEQYF	TGTGCCAGCAGTTTGGACACCTACTACGAGCAGTACTTC	TRBV12-3/TRBV12-4	-	TRBJ2-7	13	-